These T cell receptor beta chains were read from a single sample in a study of post-analysis software for immune sequencing data. MiXCR, applied by TCRdb to the PCR reads, yields one record per CDR3 protein. The sample contains 700,000 to 900,000 distinct CDR3 sequences, around 42% of which appear only once. The sample was blood. The source is a girl aged 10-17 years with multiple sclerosis. Each CDR3 is given with its conserved first and last residue. The D gene is left open where the match is weak. Not every row has a clone size; where given, it reads once, few, many or a size class.

>TRBD2|TRBJ2-1|16|TRBV7-2|-
TGTGCCAGCAGCCTAGAGAGGATAGCGGGTCACAATGAGCAGTTCTTC
CASSLERIAGHNEQFF
>TRBD1|TRBJ1-5|14|TRBV27|-
TGTGCCAGCAGTTTTCAGGGGGGGGATCAGCCCCAGCATTTT
CASSFQGGDQPQHF
>-|TRBJ2-5|12|TRBV18|-
TGTGCCAGCTCACCACCGAGTGATGAGCAGTACTTC
CASSPPSDEQYF
>-|TRBJ2-1|15|TRBV20-1|-
TGCAGTGCCCCCCCACGAGTGGGATCCTACAATGAGCAGTTCTTC
CSAPPRVGSYNEQFF
>TRBD2|TRBJ2-3|15|TRBV11-1|few
TGTGCCAGCAGCCTTCCGGGACTACATGAAGATACGCAGTATTTT
CASSLPGLHEDTQYF
>TRBD2|TRBJ2-7|15|TRBV20-1|few
TGCAGTGCTAGACTGGGACTAGCGGGAGTTTACGAGCAGTACTTC
CSARLGLAGVYEQYF
>TRBD1|TRBJ2-2|16|TRBV7-2|-
TGTGCCAGCAGCTACCCGACAGGGACCCACACCGGGGAGCTGTTTTTT
CASSYPTGTHTGELFF
>TRBD2|TRBJ2-3|17|TRBV9|few
TGTGCCAGCAGCCCCACCGGGGTAGCGGGAGGGCCAAGTACGCAGTATTTT
CASSPTGVAGGPSTQYF
>TRBD1|TRBJ1-5|16|TRBV4-2|-
TGTGCCAGCAGCCAAGAAAGAGGACAGGCTAATCAGCCCCAGCATTTT
CASSQERGQANQPQHF
>-|TRBJ1-2|14|TRBV29-1|-
TGCAGCGTTAACCCAGAGACAGGCGTCTATGGCTACACCTTC
CSVNPETGVYGYTF
>-|TRBJ2-1|16|TRBV6-1|-
TGTGCCAGCGGGAGGGAGCCAGGGGCCCCGAACAATGAGCAGTTCTTC
CASGREPGAPNNEQFF
>TRBD1|TRBJ2-1|17|TRBV5-8|-
TGTGCCAGCAGCTTGGCCTTGTTAGGGGGCAACTACAATGAGCAGTTCTTC
CASSLALLGGNYNEQFF
>TRBD2|TRBJ2-1|15|TRBV10-3|-
TGTGCCATCAGTGAGTCGGTAGCGGGGTACAATGAGCAGTTCTTC
CAISESVAGYNEQFF
>TRBD1|TRBJ2-3|15|TRBV5-1|-
TGCGCCAGCAGCTATGGGACAGTATCTCCAGATACGCAGTATTTT
CASSYGTVSPDTQYF
>TRBD1|TRBJ2-7|14|TRBV7-6|-
TGTGCCAGCAGCTCGGACAGGGGACTTGGCGAGCAGTACTTC
CASSSDRGLGEQYF
>TRBD1|TRBJ2-7|15|TRBV6-5|few
TGTGCCAGCAGTTACGTCGGGACAGGAGAATACGAGCAGTACTTC
CASSYVGTGEYEQYF
>TRBD2|TRBJ2-1|11|TRBV20-1|few
TGCCTCGTGGCGGGAGGGGATGAGCAGTTCTTC
CLVAGGDEQFF
>-|TRBJ2-1|16|TRBV19|-
TGTGCCAGTAGTATAGGAGGTGGTGGGGTCTACAATGAGCAGTTCTTC
CASSIGGGGVYNEQFF
>-|TRBJ2-1|14|TRBV7-2|few
TGTGCCAAGGCGGGTTTAGGTTATGGCGATGAGCAGTTCTTC
CAKAGLGYGDEQFF
>-|TRBJ2-5|14|TRBV27|few
TGTGCCAGCAGTTTTTCCGCAGACCAAGAGACCCAGTACTTC
CASSFSADQETQYF